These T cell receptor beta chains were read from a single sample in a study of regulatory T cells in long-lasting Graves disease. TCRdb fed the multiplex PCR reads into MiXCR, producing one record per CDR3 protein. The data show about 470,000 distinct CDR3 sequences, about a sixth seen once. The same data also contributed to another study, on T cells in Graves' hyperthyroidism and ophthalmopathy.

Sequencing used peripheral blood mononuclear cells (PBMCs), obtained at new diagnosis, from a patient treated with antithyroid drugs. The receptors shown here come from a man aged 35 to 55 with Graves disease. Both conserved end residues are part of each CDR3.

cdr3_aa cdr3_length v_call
CASSLASSGRWNEQFF 16 TRBV7-2
CATSGAAYTGELFF 14 TRBV24-1
CASTRDKRGETQYF 14 TRBV12-3/TRBV12-4
CASTRALRGQPQHF 14 TRBV19
CASSYWPLSYNEQFF 15 TRBV6-2/TRBV6-3
CASSEPPTDTEAFF 14 TRBV7-9
CASSPPRLAGSLRGTDTQYF 20 TRBV27
CASSLWVADTQYF 13 TRBV3-1
CASSAGATGELFF 13 TRBV5-1
CASSPDRTYNEQFF 14 TRBV18
CASSPGQTPDTQYF 14 TRBV5-4
CASSSPLLAGDPYEQYF 17 TRBV5-1
CASSLKNTDTQYF 13 TRBV5-1
CASSELSTVDTQYF 14 TRBV2
CASSSGTGGRGSGLKDTEAFF 21 TRBV5-1
CASSYEASGYNEQFF 15 TRBV6-9
CASSVDRILDNSPLHF 16 TRBV7-9
CASKLAGRSTDTQYF 15 TRBV7-2
CASTGPSSYNEQFF 14 TRBV7-9
CASSLGGRLAKNIQYF 16 TRBV7-8
CASSQIGTSGITDTQYF 17 TRBV7-3
CASTYHQGQGTYEQYF 16 TRBV6-2/TRBV6-3
CASSVRASSYEQYF 14 TRBV9
CASSLDIRGTEAFF 14 TRBV5-5
CASSQTSNQQYF 12 TRBV3-1
CATETAGLFYNEQFF 15 TRBV24-1
CASSQDWGQGLAEAFF 16 TRBV3-1
CASSLTGGSPYEQYF 15 TRBV11-3
CSAGPSGRGHEQYF 14 TRBV20-1
CASSNRLAGSSYEQYF 16 TRBV12-3/TRBV12-4